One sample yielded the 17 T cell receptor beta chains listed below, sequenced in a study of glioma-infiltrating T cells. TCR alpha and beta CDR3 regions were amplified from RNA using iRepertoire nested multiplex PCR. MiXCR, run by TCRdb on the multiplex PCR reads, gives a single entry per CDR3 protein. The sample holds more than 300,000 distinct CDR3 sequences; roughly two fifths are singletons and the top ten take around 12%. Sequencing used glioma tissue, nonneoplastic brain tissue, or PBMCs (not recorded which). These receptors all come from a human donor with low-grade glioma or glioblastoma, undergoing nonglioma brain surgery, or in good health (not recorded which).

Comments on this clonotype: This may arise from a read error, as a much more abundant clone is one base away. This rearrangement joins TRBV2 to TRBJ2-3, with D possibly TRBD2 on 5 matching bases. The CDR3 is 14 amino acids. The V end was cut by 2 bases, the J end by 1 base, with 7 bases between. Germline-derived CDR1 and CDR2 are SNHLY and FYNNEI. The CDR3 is CASSERERTDTQYF. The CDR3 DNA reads TGTGCCAGCAGTGAACGGGAACGCACAGATACGCAGTATTTT.

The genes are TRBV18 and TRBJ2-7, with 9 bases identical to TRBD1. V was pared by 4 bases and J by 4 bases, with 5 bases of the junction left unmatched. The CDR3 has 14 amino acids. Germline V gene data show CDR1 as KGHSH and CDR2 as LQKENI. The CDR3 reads CASSHRDREYEQYF. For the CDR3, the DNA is TGTGCCAGCTCACACCGGGACAGGGAGTACGAGCAGTACTTC.

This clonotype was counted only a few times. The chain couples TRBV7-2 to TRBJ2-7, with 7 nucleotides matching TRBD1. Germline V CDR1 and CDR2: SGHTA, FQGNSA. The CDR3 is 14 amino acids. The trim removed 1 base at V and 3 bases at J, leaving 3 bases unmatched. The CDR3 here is CASSLEAGGYEQYF. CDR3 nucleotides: TGTGCCAGCAGCTTAGAGGCAGGGGGCTACGAGCAGTACTTC.

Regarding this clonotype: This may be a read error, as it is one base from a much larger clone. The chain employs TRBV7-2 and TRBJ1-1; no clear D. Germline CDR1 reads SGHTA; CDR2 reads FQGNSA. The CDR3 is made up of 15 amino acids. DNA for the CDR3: TGTGCCAGCAGCTTAGGGCATAAGATGAACACTGAAACTTTCTTT. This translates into CASSLGHKMNTETFF.

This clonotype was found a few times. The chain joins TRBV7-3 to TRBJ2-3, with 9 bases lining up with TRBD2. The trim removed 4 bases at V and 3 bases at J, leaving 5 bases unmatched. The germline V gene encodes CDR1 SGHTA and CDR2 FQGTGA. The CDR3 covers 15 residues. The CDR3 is CASSSTSGRTDTQYF. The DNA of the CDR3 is TGTGCCAGCAGCTCCACTAGCGGGCGGACAGATACGCAGTATTTT.

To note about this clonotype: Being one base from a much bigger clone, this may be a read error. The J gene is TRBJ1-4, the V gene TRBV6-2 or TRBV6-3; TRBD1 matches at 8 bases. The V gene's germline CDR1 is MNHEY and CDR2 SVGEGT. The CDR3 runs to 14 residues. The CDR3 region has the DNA TGTACCTCCGTGGTTGGACAGGGAAGTGAAAAACTGTTTTTT. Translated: CTSVVGQGSEKLFF.

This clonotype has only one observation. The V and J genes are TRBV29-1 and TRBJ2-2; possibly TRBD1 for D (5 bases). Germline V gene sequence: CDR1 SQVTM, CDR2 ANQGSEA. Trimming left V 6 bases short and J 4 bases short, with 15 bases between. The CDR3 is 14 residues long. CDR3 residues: CSVGLGERTGELFF. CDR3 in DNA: TGCAGCGTAGGCCTAGGGGAACGCACCGGGGAGCTGTTTTTT.

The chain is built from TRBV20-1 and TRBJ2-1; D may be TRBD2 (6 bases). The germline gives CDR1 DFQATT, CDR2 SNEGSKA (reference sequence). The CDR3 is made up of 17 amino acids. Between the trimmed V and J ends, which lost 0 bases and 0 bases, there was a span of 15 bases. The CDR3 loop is CSAREAFGGRSYNEQFF. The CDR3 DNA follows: TGCAGTGCTAGAGAGGCCTTTGGAGGGCGCTCCTACAATGAGCAGTTCTTC.

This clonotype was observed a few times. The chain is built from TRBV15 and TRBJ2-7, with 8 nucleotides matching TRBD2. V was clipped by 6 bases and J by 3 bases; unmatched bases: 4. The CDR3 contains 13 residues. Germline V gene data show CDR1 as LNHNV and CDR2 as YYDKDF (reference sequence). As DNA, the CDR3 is TGTGCCACCAGTAGCGGGATGGTCTACGAGCAGTACTTC. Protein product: CATSSGMVYEQYF.

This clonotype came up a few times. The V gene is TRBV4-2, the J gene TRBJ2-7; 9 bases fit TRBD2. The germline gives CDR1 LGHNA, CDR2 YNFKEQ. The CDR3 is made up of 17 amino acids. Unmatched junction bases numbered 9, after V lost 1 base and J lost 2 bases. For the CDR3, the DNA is TGTGCCAGCAGCCAAGTTTCAGGAGCGGGAGGACCCTACGAGCAGTACTTC. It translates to CASSQVSGAGGPYEQYF.

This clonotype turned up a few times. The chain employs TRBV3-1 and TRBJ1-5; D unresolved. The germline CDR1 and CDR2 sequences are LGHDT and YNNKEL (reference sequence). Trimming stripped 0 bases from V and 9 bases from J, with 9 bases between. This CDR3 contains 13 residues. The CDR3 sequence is CASSQDWERPQHF. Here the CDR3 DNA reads TGTGCCAGCAGCCAAGATTGGGAGAGGCCCCAGCATTTT.

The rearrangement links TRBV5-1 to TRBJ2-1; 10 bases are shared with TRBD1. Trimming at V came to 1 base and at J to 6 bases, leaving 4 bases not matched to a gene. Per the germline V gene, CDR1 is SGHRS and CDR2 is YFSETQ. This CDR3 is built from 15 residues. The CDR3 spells CASSLLGQGINEQFF. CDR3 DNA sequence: TGCGCCAGCAGCTTGCTGGGACAGGGGATCAATGAGCAGTTCTTC.

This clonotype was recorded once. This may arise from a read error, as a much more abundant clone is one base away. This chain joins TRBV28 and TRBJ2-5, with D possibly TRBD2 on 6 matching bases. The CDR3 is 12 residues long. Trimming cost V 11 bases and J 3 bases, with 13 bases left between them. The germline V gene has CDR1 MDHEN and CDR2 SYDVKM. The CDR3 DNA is TGTGCCGTCGGGACTTCAAAAGAGACCCAGTACTTC. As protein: CAVGTSKETQYF. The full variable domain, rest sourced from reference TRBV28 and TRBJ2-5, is DVKVTQSSRYLVKRTGEKVFLECVQDMDHENMFWYRQDPGLGLRLIYFSYDVKMKEKGDIPEGYSVSREKKERFSLILESASTNQTSMYLCAVGTSKETQYFGPGTRLLVL.

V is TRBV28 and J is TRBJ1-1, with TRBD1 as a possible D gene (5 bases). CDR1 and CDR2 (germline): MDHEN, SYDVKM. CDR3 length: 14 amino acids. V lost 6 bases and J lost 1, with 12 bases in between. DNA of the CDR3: TGTGCCAGCAGCGTGGGGGGGGGGAACACTGAAGCTTTCTTT. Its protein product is CASSVGGGNTEAFF.

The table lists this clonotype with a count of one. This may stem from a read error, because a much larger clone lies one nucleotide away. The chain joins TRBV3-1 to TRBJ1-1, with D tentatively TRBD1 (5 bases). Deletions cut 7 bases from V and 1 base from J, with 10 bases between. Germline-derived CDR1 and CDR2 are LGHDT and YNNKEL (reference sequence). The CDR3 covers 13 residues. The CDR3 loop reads CASTATENTEAFF. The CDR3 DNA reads TGTGCCAGCACTGCGACAGAGAACACTGAAGCTTTCTTT.

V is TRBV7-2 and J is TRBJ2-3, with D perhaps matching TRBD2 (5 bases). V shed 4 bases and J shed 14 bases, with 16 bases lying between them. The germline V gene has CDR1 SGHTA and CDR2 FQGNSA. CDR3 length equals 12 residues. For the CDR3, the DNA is TGTGCCAGCAGCTCTGACACCGGGGAGCTGTATTTT. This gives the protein CASSSDTGELYF. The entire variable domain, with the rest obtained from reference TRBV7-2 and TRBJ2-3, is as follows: GAGVSQSPSNKVTEKGKDVELRCDPISGHTALYWYRQSLGQGLEFLIYFQGNSAPDKSGLPSDRFSAERTGGSVSTLTIQRTQQEDSAVYLCASSSDTGELYFGPGTRLTVL.

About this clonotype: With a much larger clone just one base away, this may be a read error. CDR3 region: CASSLEAGGLETQYF. The CDR3 nucleotides are TGTGCCAGCAGTTTAGAGGCAGGGGGGCTCGAGACCCAGTACTTC. The V and J genes are TRBV27 and TRBJ2-5; tentatively, D is TRBD1 (7 bases). Deletions cut 2 bases from V and 5 bases from J, with 15 bases between. CDR1 is MNHEY and CDR2 is SMNVEV in the germline V gene (reference sequence). The CDR3 contains 15 residues.